Following are 28 T cell receptor beta chains from one sample sequenced in a study of molecular identifiers for immune sequencing clone quantification. Each CDR3 protein is one row after TCRdb ran MiXCR on the PCR reads. The sample consists of approximately 670,000 distinct CDR3 sequences, about 20% of them appearing once. The sequenced sample consisted of naive CD8+ T cells from blood, with Jurkat cell RNA spiked in. Stated subset: FACS-sorted CD8+CD4-CCR7+CD45RA+ naive T cells. The receptors were gathered from a human donor in good health. Some libraries in this study had Jurkat cell RNA spiked in.

With respect to this clonotype: A much larger clone differs by one base, so this may be a read error. V and J are TRBV5-6 and TRBJ2-3, with D possibly being TRBD1 or TRBD2 (5 bases each). Germline assignment: CDR1 SGHDT and CDR2 YYEEEE. The length of the CDR3 is 15 residues. V was shortened by 0 bases and J by 4 bases, with 12 bases between the two germline ends. Here the CDR3 reads CASSLAGPGADTQYF. As DNA, the CDR3 is TGTGCCAGCAGCTTGGCGGGACCCGGCGCAGATACGCAGTATTTT.

This clonotype occurred a few times. A much more abundant neighbour one base away suggests this may be a read error. The V call is TRBV29-1, the J call TRBJ2-7; 7 nucleotides agree with TRBD2. Per germline, CDR1 SQVTM and CDR2 ANQGSEA. This CDR3 region has 15 residues. This CDR3 reads CSVVGLGEGPYEQHF. The CDR3 coding sequence is TGCAGCGTTGTGGGGCTCGGGGAGGGCCCCTACGAGCAGCACTTC.

In its sample, this clonotype was seen many times. The chain joins TRBV5-5 to TRBJ2-3; 11 nucleotides align to TRBD2. From germline, CDR1 is SGHKS and CDR2 YYEKEE (reference sequence). This CDR3 has 15 residues. The V segment lost 2 bases and the J segment 6 bases; nucleotides outside the gene matches: 5. The CDR3 region has the DNA TGTGCCAGCAGCTTTAGCGGGAGGGCCTCGGATACGCAGTATTTT. Encoded protein: CASSFSGRASDTQYF.

In its sample, this clonotype was seen many times. The rearrangement links TRBV11-2 to TRBJ2-5; D gene uncertain. The germline V gene has CDR1 SGHAT and CDR2 FQNNGV. The ends were cut back, 0 bases at V and 1 base at J, with 12 bases in the middle. This CDR3 contains 16 residues. CDR3: CASSLDQASVQETQYF. The CDR3 DNA reads TGTGCCAGCAGCTTAGATCAAGCCAGCGTCCAAGAGACCCAGTACTTC.

A note on this clonotype: This likely comes from a read error, as the CDR3 has no conserved phenylalanine or tryptophan at its end. The rearrangement joins TRBV20-1 to TRBJ2-3, with 7 bases matching TRBD2. Germline V gene lookup returns CDR1 DFQATT and CDR2 SNEGSKA (reference sequence). The length of the CDR3 is 15 residues. The CDR3 coding sequence is TGCAGTGCTAGAGAGGGGGGGAGAATCTCAGACACGCAGTATTTA. Translated: CSAREGGRISDTQYL.

Note on this clonotype: The junction shows a germline mismatch at one end, possibly a read error. The chain has TRBV6-5 and TRBJ2-2; 9 bases fit TRBD1. The CDR3 consists of 19 residues. CDR1 and CDR2 (germline): MNHEY, SVGAGI. This chain's CDR3 is CAGSPLGTGSKALPGELFF. CDR3 DNA sequence: TGTGCCGGCAGTCCCCTCGGGACAGGGTCGAAAGCGTTACCCGGGGAGCTGTTTTTT.

About this clonotype itself: It may be a read error: a sequence one base away is much more abundant. V and J are TRBV7-7 and TRBJ1-6; no clear D gene. The V end lost 3 bases, the J end lost 3 bases, and 9 bases lay between the germline ends. Germline-derived CDR1 and CDR2 are SSHAT and FNYEAQ (reference sequence). The length of the CDR3 is 15 residues. The CDR3 DNA reads TGTGCCAGCAGCTTGGCAGGAGACTATAATTCACCCCTCCACTTT. Its translation: CASSLAGDYNSPLHF.

Remarks on this clonotype: A read error is possible here, since a much larger clone lies one base away. J is TRBJ1-1 and V is TRBV7-9, with 7 bases lining up with TRBD1. V dropped 8 bases and J dropped 9; count of bases not matched to a gene: 15. CDR3 length: 14 residues. Germline CDR1 reads SEHNR; CDR2 reads FQNEAQ (reference sequence). The CDR3 DNA reads as TGTGCCAGCGGCTCCGGAGGGGGCCGGGAGAAAGCTTTCTTT. Amino acid sequence: CASGSGGGREKAFF.

This clonotype has ten or more counts. The chain employs TRBV20-1 and TRBJ2-2; D remains unclear. The CDR3 extends over 14 amino acids. Germline CDR1 is DFQATT and CDR2 is SNEGSKA (reference sequence). V gave up 6 bases and J gave up 0 bases, with 11 bases separating them. Here the CDR3 DNA reads TGCAGTGCCCGACCGTTCGCGAACACCGGGGAGCTGTTTTTT. Its translation: CSARPFANTGELFF.

This clonotype was seen repeatedly, ten times or more. V usage is TRBV6-5 and J usage is TRBJ2-7; 8 bases align to TRBD1. V shed 2 bases and J 4 bases; nucleotides not matched to a gene: 7. The germline V gene has CDR1 MNHEY and CDR2 SVGAGI. This CDR3 has 15 residues. The CDR3 DNA follows: TGTGCCAGCAGTTACACCGGGACAGGCTGGTACGAGCAGTACTTC. Its translation is CASSYTGTGWYEQYF.

There are a few counts of this clonotype. The genes are TRBV6-1 and TRBJ2-5; TRBD2 matches at 10 bases. Germline lookup yields CDR1 MNHNS and CDR2 SASEGT. The trim removed 2 bases at V and 5 bases at J, leaving 8 bases unmatched. The CDR3 is 16 residues long. This chain's CDR3 is CASSEHKASGSETQYF. CDR3 bases: TGTGCCAGCAGTGAACATAAGGCTAGCGGGAGTGAGACCCAGTACTTC.

Note on this clonotype: At one end, the junction sequence differs from germline, possibly due to a read error. V usage is TRBV18 and J usage is TRBJ2-7; TRBD2 matches 7 bases. The V gene's germline CDR1 is KGHSH and CDR2 LQKENI. This CDR3 comprises 15 residues. The CDR3 region is CVSSPKTSSTYEQYF. In DNA form, the CDR3 reads TGTGTCAGCTCACCAAAGACTAGCAGCACCTACGAGCAGTACTTC.

V usage is TRBV29-1 and J usage is TRBJ1-3; D is undetermined. The V end lost 7 bases, the J end lost 3 bases, and 16 bases lay between the germline ends. Per the germline V gene, CDR1 is SQVTM and CDR2 is ANQGSEA. CDR3 size: 14 residues. The CDR3 DNA reads as TGCAGCGGTGGCGACTGGGTCTATGGAAACACCATATATTTT. As protein: CSGGDWVYGNTIYF.

About this clonotype: A junction boundary mismatches the germline segment, possibly from a read error. The genes are TRBV7-9 and TRBJ2-2; 7 bases align to TRBD2. CDR1 is SEHNR and CDR2 is FQNEAQ in the germline V gene (reference sequence). The CDR3 spans 16 residues. This CDR3 reads CVSSPTGGIGTGELFF. For the CDR3, the DNA is TGTGTCAGCAGCCCCACCGGGGGGATCGGCACCGGGGAGCTGTTTTTT. Together with reference TRBV7-9 and TRBJ2-2, the CDR3 gives the full variable domain: DTGVSQNPRHKITKRGQNVTFRCDPISEHNRLYWYRQTLGQGPEFLTYFQNEAQLEKSRLLSDRFSAERPKGSFSTLEIQRTEQGDSAMYLCVSSPTGGIGTGELFFGEGSRLTVL.

As regards this clonotype: It may be a read error: a sequence one base away is much more abundant. The chain has TRBV5-1 and TRBJ2-2, with a tentative D call TRBD2 (7 bases). CDR1 is SGHRS and CDR2 is YFSETQ in the germline V gene. The CDR3 spans 15 residues. V was pared by 7 bases and J by 5 bases, with 18 bases between. For the CDR3, the DNA is TGCGCCAGCGGCATCACGGGGGGCACAACCGGGGAGCTGTTTTTT. Protein product: CASGITGGTTGELFF.

As to this clonotype: Since a much larger clone is just one base distant, this may be a read error. The CDR3 nucleotides are TGTGCCAGCGGCTTAGAGCCCGGGCCCGATGAAAAACTGTTTTTT. This translates into CASGLEPGPDEKLFF. V usage is TRBV7-7 and J usage is TRBJ1-4, with D unclear. Germline V gene sequence: CDR1 SSHAT, CDR2 FNYEAQ (reference sequence). The CDR3 spans 15 residues.

This clonotype turned up a few times. The gene calls are TRBV6-2 or TRBV6-3 and TRBJ1-2, with TRBD1 as a possible D gene (5 bases). V lost 7 bases and J 0 bases, leaving 9 bases between the germline ends. In germline, CDR1 is MNHEY, CDR2 SVGEGT. There are 13 residues in the CDR3. In DNA, the CDR3 is TGTGCCAGCACCGTGGGGGCTAACTATGGCTACACCTTC. Its protein is CASTVGANYGYTF.

Points on this clonotype: This may arise from a read error, as a much more abundant clone is one base away. The chain combines TRBV24-1 with TRBJ2-1; 8 bases are shared with TRBD2. The V and J ends lost 0 bases and 3 bases, in that order; junction bases with no gene match: 3. The CDR3 is 16 amino acids. From germline, CDR1 is KGHDR and CDR2 SFDVKD. CDR3: CATSDLPGTSYNEQFF. The CDR3 bases are TGTGCCACCAGTGATTTGCCCGGGACTAGCTACAATGAGCAGTTCTTC.

This clonotype was observed at least ten times. This chain joins TRBV4-1 and TRBJ1-5; the match to TRBD1 covers 7 bases. Germline lookup yields CDR1 MGHRA and CDR2 YSYEKL. V dropped 1 base and J dropped 4; count of bases not matched to a gene: 1. There are 14 residues in the CDR3. As DNA, the CDR3 is TGCGCCAGCAGCCAAGTACAGGGGAATCAGCCCCAGCATTTT. Translated, it gives CASSQVQGNQPQHF.

This clonotype has at least ten counts. The chain joins TRBV7-9 to TRBJ1-4, with 10 bases lining up with TRBD1. V gave up 5 bases and J gave up 8 bases; unmatched junction bases: 8. The CDR3 has 15 amino acids. Germline V gene sequence: CDR1 SEHNR, CDR2 FQNEAQ (reference sequence). CDR3 region: CASSNTGTGVEKLFF. The CDR3 region has the DNA TGTGCCAGCAGCAATACCGGGACAGGGGTCGAAAAACTGTTTTTT.

DNA of the CDR3: TGTGCCAGCAGCTCCTACATGGGTGACTATGGCTACACCTTC. This gives the protein CASSSYMGDYGYTF. The rearrangement links TRBV14 to TRBJ1-2; no clear D. This CDR3 region has 14 residues. From germline, CDR1 is SGHDN and CDR2 FVKESK. V lost 5 bases, J lost 3 bases, and 13 bases lay in between. The full variable domain, completed using reference TRBV14 and TRBJ1-2, is EAGVTQFPSHSVIEKGQTVTLRCDPISGHDNLYWYRRVMGKEIKFLLHFVKESKQDESGMPNNRFLAERTGGTYSTLKVQPAELEDSGVYFCASSSYMGDYGYTFGSGTRLTVV.

This clonotype was observed a handful of times. The genes are TRBV19 and TRBJ2-4; D gene unclear. This CDR3 comprises 15 residues. The germline V and J ends were trimmed by 5 bases and 6 bases, with 17 bases remaining between them. Germline V gives CDR1 LNHDA, CDR2 SQIVND (reference sequence). DNA of the CDR3: TGTGCCAGTAGTTGGGGTGGTGGGGATTTAAACATTCAGTACTTC. Translated: CASSWGGGDLNIQYF.

This clonotype occurred a few times. The V gene is TRBV27, the J gene TRBJ2-7; weak D call: TRBD2 (5 bases). V was clipped by 10 bases and J by 5 bases, with 18 bases between them. CDR3 length: 13 amino acids. Germline loops: CDR1 MNHEY, CDR2 SMNVEV (reference sequence). For the CDR3, the DNA is TGTGCCACCTCGGGAACAAGTGATAACGAGCAGTACTTC. Protein product: CATSGTSDNEQYF.

On this clonotype: This sequence may be a read error, since a much larger clone differs from it by one base. The chain couples TRBV30 to TRBJ2-1; a possible D gene is TRBD2 (5 bases). Deletions cut 1 base from V and 14 bases from J, with 12 bases between. The germline gives CDR1 GTSNPN, CDR2 SVGIG (reference sequence). The CDR3 covers 11 residues. CDR3 sequence: CAWSEAASKFF. The DNA for the CDR3 is TGTGCCTGGAGTGAAGCGGCTAGCAAGTTCTTC.

This clonotype was found many times. The rearrangement uses TRBV12-3 or TRBV12-4 and TRBJ1-5; D call uncertain. V was shortened by 6 bases and J by 0 bases, with 9 bases between the two germline ends. This CDR3 has 14 amino acids. The CDR3 region has the DNA TGTGCCAGCAGGCCTGTAGGTAGCAATCAGCCCCAGCATTTT. It is translated as CASRPVGSNQPQHF.

This clonotype was recorded at least ten times. The genes are TRBV20-1 and TRBJ1-3; D is uncertain. Germline V gene sequence: CDR1 DFQATT, CDR2 SNEGSKA (reference sequence). V lost 5 bases and J 0 bases, leaving 5 bases between the germline ends. The CDR3 has 12 residues. The CDR3 spells CSALDSGNTIYF. CDR3 sequence (DNA): TGCAGTGCTTTAGACTCTGGAAACACCATATATTTT.

This clonotype has ten or more counts. The rearrangement uses TRBV7-6 and TRBJ2-3, with 9 bases that match TRBD2. Germline V lookup: CDR1 SGHVS, CDR2 FNYEAQ. The CDR3 totals 17 residues. V shed 1 base, J shed 3 bases, and the junction held 8 bases outside the gene matches. CDR3 coding DNA: TGTGCCAGCAGCTTAGGTTCAGCGGGAGGTCAGACAGATACGCAGTATTTT. This sequence encodes CASSLGSAGGQTDTQYF. The full variable domain, its missing parts supplied by reference TRBV7-6 and TRBJ2-3, is GAGVSQSPRYKVTKRGQDVALRCDPISGHVSLYWYRQALGQGPEFLTYFNYEAQQDKSGLPNDRFSAERPEGSISTLTIQRTEQRDSAMYRCASSLGSAGGQTDTQYFGPGTRLTVL.

The chain is built from TRBV19 and TRBJ1-2; no clear D gene. The length of the CDR3 is 15 residues. V lost 4 bases and J lost 0, with 12 bases in between. Germline CDR1 is LNHDA and CDR2 is SQIVND (reference sequence). The CDR3, as DNA: TGTGCCAGTAGTACATACGGGATTCCTAACTATGGCTACACCTTC. It specifies CASSTYGIPNYGYTF.